Listed below are T cell receptor beta chains from one sample, sequenced in a study of yellow fever vaccine responses in identical twins. TCRdb reanalysed the RT-PCR reads using MiXCR and keeps one entry per CDR3 protein. This sample yields some 20,000 distinct CDR3 sequences, of which 65% to 75% are seen a single time; under 2.5% belongs to the top ten. Material: T cells from blood (PBMCs), unsorted or a sorted subset (not recorded which), obtained before or after yellow fever vaccination (not recorded which). These receptors originate from a woman between 18 and 29 years old who received the yellow fever vaccine. The CDR3 runs from the conserved cysteine through the conserved F or W. The D gene is left open where the match is weak. Part of the rows lack a size; the others show once, few, many or a class for expanded clones.

D: NA
size: once
V: TRBV1
J: TRBJ2-3
CDR3: CTSSQERKLAECTDTQYF
DNA: TGCACCAGCAGCCAAGAACGAAAACTAGCCGAGTGCACAGATACGCAGTATTTT

D: NA
size: few
V: TRBV11-2
J: TRBJ2-7
CDR3: CASSTVGSAYEQYF
DNA: TGTGCCAGCAGCACGGTCGGCAGCGCCTACGAGCAGTACTTC

D: NA
size: once
V: TRBV20-1
J: TRBJ2-7
CDR3: CSASEDSYEQYF
DNA: TGCAGTGCTAGCGAAGACTCCTACGAGCAGTACTTC

D: NA
size: few
V: TRBV20-1
J: TRBJ2-5
CDR3: CSATLTGQETQYF
DNA: TGCAGTGCTACATTGACAGGACAAGAGACCCAGTACTTC

D: TRBD1
size: NA
V: TRBV27
J: TRBJ1-2
CDR3: CASTALLGGAYGYTF
DNA: TGTGCCAGCACGGCTCTCCTAGGGGGCGCCTATGGCTACACCTTC

D: TRBD1
size: NA
V: TRBV4-1
J: TRBJ1-5
CDR3: CASSPRTPRQGQSLSNQPQHF
DNA: TGCGCCAGCAGCCCCCGAACACCTAGACAGGGGCAAAGCTTGAGCAATCAGCCCCAGCATTTT

D: NA
size: NA
V: TRBV6-5
J: TRBJ1-2
CDR3: CASSLGLTQYGYTF
DNA: TGTGCCAGCAGTTTAGGGCTGACACAGTATGGCTACACCTTC

D: NA
size: few
V: TRBV29-1
J: TRBJ2-7
CDR3: CSVEVPGAFYEQYF
DNA: TGCAGCGTTGAAGTCCCAGGGGCGTTCTACGAGCAGTACTTC

D: TRBD1
size: few
V: TRBV16
J: TRBJ1-2
CDR3: CASSQSWQGDYYGYTF
DNA: TGTGCCAGCAGCCAATCGTGGCAGGGGGATTACTATGGCTACACCTTC

D: TRBD2
size: NA
V: TRBV2
J: TRBJ2-7
CDR3: CASTSMGAGVARSEQYF
DNA: TGTGCCAGCACCTCAATGGGAGCGGGAGTCGCCCGTTCCGAGCAGTACTTC

D: NA
size: NA
V: TRBV4-3
J: TRBJ2-3
CDR3: CASSQVGREPSTDTQYF
DNA: TGCGCCAGCAGCCAGGTCGGCCGGGAGCCCAGCACAGATACGCAGTATTTT

D: NA
size: NA
V: TRBV13
J: TRBJ2-2
CDR3: CASMSDSYTGELFF
DNA: TGTGCCAGCATGTCGGACAGCTACACCGGGGAGCTGTTTTTT

D: NA
size: NA
V: TRBV7-3
J: TRBJ2-1
CDR3: CASSPSWQHSYNEQFF
DNA: TGTGCCAGCAGCCCCTCGTGGCAGCACTCCTACAATGAGCAGTTCTTC

D: NA
size: NA
V: TRBV11-1
J: TRBJ2-2
CDR3: CASSLRELLHTGELFF
DNA: TGTGCCAGCAGCTTAAGGGAGTTGCTACACACCGGGGAGCTGTTTTTT

D: NA
size: few
V: TRBV11-3
J: TRBJ1-2
CDR3: CASSLRQVNYGYTF
DNA: TGTGCCAGCAGCTTACGACAAGTTAACTATGGCTACACCTTC

D: TRBD2
size: NA
V: TRBV11-1
J: TRBJ2-1
CDR3: CASSFRRLAGAYNEQFF
DNA: TGTGCCAGCAGCTTCCGTCGACTAGCGGGAGCGTACAATGAGCAGTTCTTC

D: NA
size: once
V: TRBV18
J: TRBJ2-4
CDR3: CASSPVYGDQENIQYF
DNA: TGTGCCAGCTCTCCAGTCTATGGGGACCAGGAAAACATTCAGTACTTC

D: NA
size: NA
V: TRBV11-1
J: TRBJ1-6
CDR3: CASSLIPGPSSSNSPLHF
DNA: TGTGCCAGCAGCTTAATACCGGGACCCTCGAGCTCAAATTCACCCCTCCACTTT

D: NA
size: once
V: TRBV5-1
J: TRBJ2-1
CDR3: CASSWDSPYNEQFF
DNA: TGCGCCAGCAGTTGGGACTCCCCTTACAATGAGCAGTTCTTC

D: NA
size: NA
V: TRBV24-1
J: TRBJ2-2
CDR3: CATVGPNTGELFF
DNA: TGTGCCACCGTCGGGCCGAACACCGGGGAGCTGTTTTTT

D: TRBD2
size: few
V: TRBV29-1
J: TRBJ2-1
CDR3: CSVTAQGLAVF
DNA: TGCAGCGTGACGGCTCAGGGACTAGCGGTCTTC

D: TRBD2
size: once
V: TRBV7-1
J: TRBJ2-1
CDR3: CASSSRTSYNEQFF
DNA: TGTGCCAGCAGCTCCCGGACTAGCTACAATGAGCAGTTCTTC

D: NA
size: NA
V: TRBV18
J: TRBJ2-2
CDR3: CASSPGTNTGELFF
DNA: TGTGCCAGCTCACCAGGGACGAACACCGGGGAGCTGTTTTTT

D: NA
size: NA
V: TRBV11-3
J: TRBJ2-1
CDR3: CASSTGNEQFF
DNA: TGTGCCAGCAGCACGGGCAATGAGCAGTTCTTC

D: TRBD1
size: NA
V: TRBV18
J: TRBJ2-3
CDR3: CASSPPFGTGGWTDTQYF
DNA: TGTGCCAGCTCACCACCGTTCGGGACAGGGGGCTGGACAGATACGCAGTATTTT

D: NA
size: NA
V: TRBV28
J: TRBJ2-2
CDR3: CASSLASLYTGELFF
DNA: TGTGCCAGCAGCTTAGCCAGTCTTTACACCGGGGAGCTGTTTTTT